A selection of T cell receptor beta chains follows, all from one sample in a study of T cell responses to AZD1222 COVID-19 vaccine. The method was immunoSEQ multiplex PCR; TCRdb's version includes in-frame clones alone and lacks a portion of them. The table shows approximately 200,000 clones, with 90% to 95% occurring only once. The sample in question was peripheral blood, obtained 28 days after the second AZD1222 dose. Receptors were obtained from an adult who received the AZD1222 COVID-19 vaccine. The CDR3 runs from the conserved cysteine through the conserved F or W. A D gene is named only where the DNA matches it firmly. Clone size, where shown, is once, few, many, or a class for clones that have expanded.

abundance	v_gene	j_gene	d_gene	CDR3aa	CDR3nt
-	TRBV19	TRBJ1-2	-	CASSMLSGAYGYTF	TGTGCCAGTAGTATGCTTTCAGGGGCCTATGGCTACACCTTC
-	TRBV7-2	TRBJ2-7	-	CASSEGGGYEQYF	TGTGCCAGCAGCGAGGGGGGGGGCTACGAGCAGTACTTC
-	TRBV11-3	TRBJ2-1	-	CASSLFSGTAYNEQFF	TGTGCCAGCAGCTTGTTCTCTGGGACCGCCTACAATGAGCAGTTCTTC
-	TRBV7-9	TRBJ2-2	-	CASSLRDWYTGELFF	TGTGCCAGCAGCCTCAGGGACTGGTACACCGGGGAGCTGTTTTTT
-	TRBV20-1	TRBJ2-2	TRBD2	CSASFSGSDTGELFF	TGCAGTGCTAGTTTTAGCGGGAGTGACACCGGGGAGCTGTTTTTT
-	TRBV6-5	TRBJ2-7	TRBD2	CASRRGGEQYF	TGTGCCAGCAGGCGGGGGGGCGAGCAGTACTTC
-	TRBV5-1	TRBJ2-2	-	CASSLDRVKGTGELFF	TGCGCCAGCAGCTTGGACAGGGTTAAGGGCACCGGGGAGCTGTTTTTT
once	TRBV18	TRBJ2-2	-	CASSPGTAYTGELFF	TGTGCCAGCTCCCCGGGAACTGCCTACACCGGGGAGCTGTTTTTT
-	TRBV7-9	TRBJ2-5	-	CASSPRALGGETQYF	TGTGCCAGCAGCCCCCGGGCCCTAGGGGGTGAGACCCAGTACTTC
-	TRBV2	TRBJ2-7	TRBD1	CASSEGDRSAYEQYF	TGTGCCAGCAGTGAAGGGGACAGGTCCGCCTACGAGCAGTACTTC